This TCR beta chain was identified during a study of cytomegalovirus exposure and HLA in healthy donors. General study points: Being indistinguishable, some V segments were excluded, TRBV6-2 and TRBV6-3 among them.

Germline lookup yields CDR1 ENHRY and CDR2 SYGVKD. The CDR3 covers 13 residues. After removal of 10 bases from V and 1 base from J, the junction contained 6 bases not matched to a gene. The study ran its PCR with 60 Vbeta and 13 Jbeta primers. Clones were sequenced by immunoSEQ multiplex PCR, and TCRdb holds only the in-frame ones, with some missing. Among around 150,000 clones listed, 82% were seen once. In its sample, this clone was seen a few times. The antigen remains undetermined. The chain employs TRBV10-3 and TRBJ2-7, with TRBD2 matching over 8 bases. This TCR was sampled from a woman aged 45-59 years in good health and CMV-seropositive. The sequenced material came from PBMCs. The CDR3 loop reads CASRGGSSYEQYF. The DNA for the CDR3 is TGTGCCAGTCGGGGGGGCTCGTCCTACGAGCAGTACTTC.